One TCR beta chain is described in this entry. The antigen remains undetermined. The sample belongs to a study of cytomegalovirus exposure and HLA in healthy donors. Whole-study context: Genotyping showed 75% to 90% of 398 donors falling in the Caucasian-associated ancestry cluster. Overall study findings and caveats: A later analysis appeared to link common viral pathogens to several of the most significant clusters.

PCR employed 60 Vbeta and 13 Jbeta primers. Using immunoSEQ multiplex PCR, the repertoire was profiled, and TCRdb retains in-frame clones only, with some absent. Of around 200,000 clones detected, around 84% appear once; the ten largest clones hold around 3%. Material for sequencing was PBMCs. The origin of this receptor is a woman aged 50 to 60 in good health and CMV-seropositive.

CDR3 in amino acids: CASRGAGTGSNLHF. CDR3 bases: TGTGCCAGCAGAGGCGCCGGGACAGGGAGTAACCTCCACTTT. This chain links TRBV9 with TRBJ1-6, with 9 bases lining up with TRBD1. J gave up 15 bases and V 5 bases, and 12 bases lay outside the gene matches. Germline lookup yields CDR1 SGDLS and CDR2 YYNGEE. This CDR3 contains 14 residues. The complete variable domain, with remaining parts taken from reference TRBV9 and TRBJ1-6, reads DSGVTQTPKHLITATGQRVTLRCSPRSGDLSVYWYQQSLDQGLQFLIQYYNGEERAKGNILERFSAQQFPDLHSELNLSSLELGDSALYFCASRGAGTGSNLHFGNGTRLTVT.